These 30 T cell receptor beta chains came from one sample sequenced in a study of technical replicates of blood from several donors. Data came from immunoSEQ multiplex PCR; TCRdb stores just in-frame clones and leaves some out. The table records some 100,000 clones, roughly 95% of them present only once. Sequences were obtained from T cells isolated from PBMCs. Receptor source: a human donor in good health.

The chain employs TRBV28 and TRBJ2-7; maybe TRBD2 (6 bases). The V end was cut by 4 bases, the J end by 3 bases, with 25 bases between. This CDR3 contains 18 residues. Germline V gene sequence: CDR1 MDHEN, CDR2 SYDVKM. The CDR3 sequence: CASSSPSTLGLRGYEQYF. CDR3 coding DNA: TGTGCCAGCAGTTCCCCGTCAACTCTCGGACTGCGGGGCTACGAGCAGTACTTC.

The chain employs TRBV5-3 and TRBJ1-1; a possible D gene is TRBD1 (6 bases). TRBV5-3 is treated as an ORF (open reading frame) with a function not yet certain. Trimming removed 8 bases from V and 5 bases from J, with 16 bases in between. The CDR3 is 13 residues long. CDR3 sequence: CARRAGAITEAFF. The DNA for the CDR3 is TGTGCCAGGAGAGCGGGGGCAATTACTGAAGCTTTCTTT.

J is TRBJ1-5 and V is TRBV19; D might be TRBD1 (6 bases). Deletions cut 7 bases from V and 2 bases from J, with 15 bases between. The CDR3 has 15 residues. Per germline, CDR1 LNHDA and CDR2 SQIVND (reference sequence). CDR3 in DNA: TGTGCCAGTACCGCATGGTCAGGGGGCAATCAGCCCCAGCATTTT. Translated: CASTAWSGGNQPQHF.

The chain links TRBV10-1 to TRBJ1-1; a weak D match, TRBD1 (5 bases). V lost 2 bases, J lost 1 base, and 14 bases lay in between. CDR1 and CDR2 (germline): WNHNN, SYGVQD (reference sequence). The CDR3 runs to 16 residues. The CDR3 here is CASSETGVPPNTEAFF. Here the CDR3 DNA reads TGCGCCAGCAGTGAGACAGGTGTACCTCCGAACACTGAAGCTTTCTTT.

The chain links TRBV7-9 to TRBJ1-1; D gene uncertain. The CDR3 is 14 amino acids. V was clipped by 4 bases and J by 6 bases, with 15 bases between them. Germline V gene lookup returns CDR1 SEHNR and CDR2 FQNEAQ (reference sequence). The CDR3 sequence: CASSSLGGRAEAFF. The CDR3 DNA follows: TGTGCCAGCAGCTCCCTAGGCGGGAGGGCTGAAGCTTTCTTT.

V usage is TRBV6-5 and J usage is TRBJ2-2, with TRBD1 identical over 8 bases. V was clipped by 2 bases and J by 7 bases; unmatched bases: 3. The CDR3 is 14 residues long. Germline V CDR1 and CDR2: MNHEY, SVGAGI. The CDR3 region has the DNA TGTGCCAGCAGTTACACAGGGGGAAACGGGGAGCTGTTTTTT. Encoded protein: CASSYTGGNGELFF.

Note on this clone: The same CDR3 can be traced to other DNA sequences in this sample. The chain couples TRBV6-6 to TRBJ1-2; 7 bases line up with TRBD1. J lost 5 bases, V lost 3 bases, and 12 bases had no gene match. The CDR3 loop spans 16 amino acids. In germline, CDR1 is MNHNY, CDR2 SVGAGI (reference sequence). CDR3 amino acids: CASSYDRQGTPYGYTF. The CDR3 DNA is TGTGCCAGCAGTTATGATCGACAGGGAACCCCTTATGGCTACACCTTC.

The chain is built from TRBV10-2 and TRBJ1-4; D is unresolved. Germline CDR1 WSHSY, CDR2 SAAADI. V lost 2 bases and J 7 bases, leaving 11 bases between the germline ends. This CDR3 is 14 amino acids long. CDR3 nucleotide sequence: TGCGCCAGCAGTGAGGGCCTGAGGAGTGAAAAACTGTTTTTT. Translation: CASSEGLRSEKLFF.

The chain uses TRBV7-2 and TRBJ2-3; a possible D gene is TRBD2 (5 bases). Germline V gives CDR1 SGHTA, CDR2 FQGNSA. The CDR3 sequence is 14 residues long. V was cut by 5 bases and J by 4 bases, with 13 bases left in between. CDR3 sequence reads: CASSHTRFADTQYF. For the CDR3, the DNA is TGTGCCAGCAGCCACACTAGATTTGCAGATACGCAGTATTTT.

This chain uses TRBV27 with TRBJ2-6, with D possibly TRBD2 on 6 matching bases. V was clipped by 3 bases and J by 0 bases, with 12 bases between them. CDR1 and CDR2 from the germline V gene are MNHEY and SMNVEV (reference sequence). The CDR3 totals 17 residues. The CDR3 protein is CASSLAGHSSGANVLTF. The CDR3 region has the DNA TGTGCCAGCAGTTTGGCGGGGCACAGCTCTGGGGCCAACGTCCTGACTTTC.

The chain is built from TRBV7-9 and TRBJ2-7; D may be TRBD2 (6 bases). V was clipped by 5 bases and J by 6 bases, with 20 bases between them. The length of the CDR3 is 15 residues. Germline V CDR1 and CDR2: SEHNR, FQNEAQ (reference sequence). As DNA, the CDR3 is TGTGCCAGCAGCGTCCGGGCCGCCCGAGCGGGCGAGCAGTACTTC. Translated, it gives CASSVRAARAGEQYF.

This clone was recorded once. J is TRBJ1-4 and V is TRBV4-1, with a tentative D call TRBD1 (6 bases). The V gene's germline CDR1 is MGHRA and CDR2 YSYEKL. CDR3 length: 19 residues. V shed 0 bases and J shed 2 bases, with 19 bases lying between them. The CDR3 nucleotides are TGCGCCAGCAGCCAAGAACCCGCTATGAACAGGGCGACTAATGAAAAACTGTTTTTT. This gives the protein CASSQEPAMNRATNEKLFF.

This chain uses TRBV2 with TRBJ2-2; D may be TRBD2 (5 bases). With 1 base removed from V and 7 bases from J, the gap between germline ends came to 7 bases. From germline, CDR1 is SNHLY and CDR2 FYNNEI. The CDR3 spans 13 residues. DNA of the CDR3: TGTGCCAGCAGTGAAGTTCGGGGCGGGGAGCTGTTTTTT. Encoded protein: CASSEVRGGELFF.

This clone has just one count. V and J are TRBV25-1 and TRBJ1-2, with no clear D. This CDR3 spans 12 amino acids. Trimming left V 6 bases short and J 7 bases short, with 12 bases between. Per germline, CDR1 MGHDK and CDR2 SYGVNS. CDR3 loop: CASRFPQSGYTF. The DNA for the CDR3 is TGTGCCAGCAGATTTCCACAGAGTGGCTACACCTTC.

V is TRBV30 and J is TRBJ2-7; D not resolved. CDR1 is GTSNPN and CDR2 is SVGIG in the germline V gene (reference sequence). CDR3 length: 13 residues. Deletions cut 0 bases from V and 0 bases from J, with 6 bases between. CDR3: CAWSVRSSYEQYF. For the CDR3, the DNA is TGTGCCTGGAGTGTGCGAAGCTCCTACGAGCAGTACTTC.

The chain is built from TRBV7-8 and TRBJ1-1, with 9 nucleotides matching TRBD1. Germline lookup yields CDR1 SGHVS and CDR2 FQNEAQ. The CDR3 consists of 15 residues. The V and J ends lost 5 bases and 3 bases, in that order; junction bases with no gene match: 7. CDR3 protein: CASSVRDRAHTEAFF. The CDR3 nucleotides are TGTGCCAGCAGCGTCCGGGACAGGGCCCACACTGAAGCTTTCTTT. The complete variable domain, with remaining parts taken from reference TRBV7-8 and TRBJ1-1, reads GAGVSQSPRYKVAKRGQDVALRCDPISGHVSLFWYQQALGQGPEFLTYFQNEAQLDKSGLPSDRFFAERPEGSVSTLKIQRTQQEDSAVYLCASSVRDRAHTEAFFGQGTRLTVV.

V is TRBV11-2 and J is TRBJ1-4, with TRBD1 matching 11 bases. Germline lookup yields CDR1 SGHAT and CDR2 FQNNGV. Unmatched junction bases numbered 4, after V lost 5 bases and J lost 2 bases. There are 16 residues in the CDR3. CDR3 protein: CASSPGQGGTNEKLFF. The CDR3 DNA reads TGTGCCAGCAGCCCGGGACAGGGGGGGACTAATGAAAAACTGTTTTTT.

In its sample, this clone was seen once. V usage is TRBV7-7 and J usage is TRBJ2-3, with 8 bases matching TRBD2. Germline V gene lookup returns CDR1 SSHAT and CDR2 FNYEAQ (reference sequence). CDR3 length equals 22 residues. Trimming at V came to 5 bases and at J to 1 base, leaving 26 bases not matched to a gene. The CDR3 is CASSPFAIVSLNGRAGTDTQYF. In DNA form, the CDR3 reads TGTGCCAGCAGCCCGTTTGCTATAGTTAGTTTAAACGGGAGGGCAGGCACAGATACGCAGTATTTT.

This chain joins TRBV7-6 and TRBJ2-7, with D perhaps TRBD2 (6 bases). The germline V gene has CDR1 SGHVS and CDR2 FNYEAQ. This CDR3 is built from 16 residues. The V and J ends lost 3 bases and 3 bases respectively, with 18 bases between them. The CDR3 loop reads CASSFTTAGRVYEQYF. Here the CDR3 DNA reads TGTGCCAGCAGCTTCACAACGGCGGGACGAGTCTACGAGCAGTACTTC.

Notes on this clone: The germline gene is not matched at one end of the junction; a read error may be the cause. This rearrangement joins TRBV7-9 to TRBJ2-5; 7 nucleotides agree with TRBD2. The CDR3 spans 16 residues. Germline CDR1 and CDR2: SEHNR and FQNEAQ (reference sequence). The CDR3 DNA reads as TGTGCCAGCACCTTAGGGTTAGCGGGCGACCAAGAGACCCAGTACTTC. Its translation is CASTLGLAGDQETQYF. Filled out from reference TRBV7-9 and TRBJ2-5, the complete variable domain reads DTGVSQNPRHKITKRGQNVTFRCDPISEHNRLYWYRQTLGQGPEFLTYFQNEAQLEKSRLLSDRFSAERPKGSFSTLEIQRTEQGDSAMYLCASTLGLAGDQETQYFGPGTRLLVL.

The genes are TRBV6-5 and TRBJ1-3, with 7 positions matching TRBD1. CDR3 length: 15 amino acids. The germline V gene encodes CDR1 MNHEY and CDR2 SVGAGI. Trimming cost V 0 bases and J 2 bases; bases outside gene matches: 1. CDR3 bases: TGTGCCAGCAGTTACTCTCAGGGGGCTGGAAACACCATATATTTT. Residues: CASSYSQGAGNTIYF.

The V and J genes are TRBV19 and TRBJ2-5; TRBD2 aligns across 7 bases. Trimming removed 5 bases from V and 0 bases from J; junction bases left unmatched: 6. The length of the CDR3 is 15 residues. Germline V gene lookup returns CDR1 LNHDA and CDR2 SQIVND (reference sequence). CDR3 bases: TGTGCCAGTAGTTTGACTAGCATGTACCAAGAGACCCAGTACTTC. It translates to CASSLTSMYQETQYF.

The chain couples TRBV11-3 to TRBJ2-1; TRBD1 might be the D (5 bases). V was shortened by 2 bases and J by 8 bases, with 10 bases between the two germline ends. CDR1 and CDR2 (germline): SGHNT, YENEEA. CDR3 length equals 13 residues. CDR3: CASSLSRGYEQFF. The CDR3 DNA follows: TGTGCCAGCAGCTTAAGTAGGGGATATGAGCAGTTCTTC.

This clone is a singleton in its sample. This chain links TRBV11-2 with TRBJ2-2; 8 nucleotides match TRBD2. CDR3 size: 16 residues. Per germline, CDR1 SGHAT and CDR2 FQNNGV. Trimming took 5 bases from V and 6 from J; bases not matched to a gene: 11. The CDR3: CASSNTGGPGSGELFF. CDR3 DNA: TGTGCCAGCAGCAATACGGGGGGGCCGGGGTCCGGGGAGCTGTTTTTT.

The chain links TRBV9 to TRBJ2-5, with 13 bases fitting TRBD2. CDR1 and CDR2 (germline): SGDLS, YYNGEE. J was trimmed by 0 bases and V by 4 bases; bases with no gene match: 9. This CDR3 is 18 amino acids long. CDR3 coding DNA: TGTGCCAGCAGCTCCGGACTAGCGGGAGCGAGGTACCAAGAGACCCAGTACTTC. Its protein is CASSSGLAGARYQETQYF.

Written as DNA, the CDR3 is TGTGCCAGCAGCCCCCGACAGGGAAACACCGGGGAGCTGTTTTTT. Translating gives CASSPRQGNTGELFF. The gene calls are TRBV4-2 and TRBJ2-2; 7 nucleotides align to TRBD1. The V gene's germline CDR1 is LGHNA and CDR2 YNFKEQ. V was clipped by 4 bases and J by 2 bases; unmatched bases: 4. This CDR3 is built from 15 residues.

V gene TRBV28 combines with J gene TRBJ2-7; D may be TRBD1 (5 bases). Germline V lookup: CDR1 MDHEN, CDR2 SYDVKM. The V and J ends lost 8 bases and 2 bases respectively, with 19 bases between them. The CDR3 is 15 residues long. DNA of the CDR3: TGTGCCAGCTGGGGCCATGGCGAGAGAGCCTACGAGCAGTACTTC. Amino acid sequence: CASWGHGERAYEQYF.

The genes are TRBV15 and TRBJ2-4; 9 positions match TRBD1. This CDR3 is built from 17 residues. The germline CDR1 and CDR2 sequences are LNHNV and YYDKDF (reference sequence). V dropped 7 bases and J dropped 2; count of bases not matched to a gene: 12. The CDR3: CATTLQGQGFTKNIQYF. In DNA, the CDR3 is TGTGCCACCACCCTGCAGGGACAGGGATTCACCAAAAACATTCAGTACTTC. The full variable domain, completed using reference TRBV15 and TRBJ2-4, is DAMVIQNPRYQVTQFGKPVTLSCSQTLNHNVMYWYQQKSSQAPKLLFHYYDKDFNNEADTPDNFQSRRPNTSFCFLDIRSPGLGDTAMYLCATTLQGQGFTKNIQYFGAGTRLSVL.

This chain joins TRBV19 and TRBJ2-1, with 7 positions matching TRBD1. The CDR3 spans 16 residues. Trimming removed 3 bases from V and 2 bases from J; junction bases left unmatched: 7. Per the germline V gene, CDR1 is LNHDA and CDR2 is SQIVND (reference sequence). The CDR3 nucleotides are TGTGCCAGTAGTATCTCTGACAGGGCCGCCTACAATGAGCAGTTCTTC. This gives the protein CASSISDRAAYNEQFF. The whole variable domain, filled in from reference TRBV19 and TRBJ2-1, reads DGGITQSPKYLFRKEGQNVTLSCEQNLNHDAMYWYRQDPGQGLRLIYYSQIVNDFQKGDIAEGYSVSREKKESFPLTVTSAQKNPTAFYLCASSISDRAAYNEQFFGPGTRLTVL.

The V gene is TRBV2, the J gene TRBJ2-5; D is ambiguous. V gave up 5 bases and J gave up 3 bases, with 4 bases separating them. CDR1 is SNHLY and CDR2 is FYNNEI in the germline V gene. The CDR3 runs to 11 residues. This chain's CDR3 is CASSPEETQYF. The CDR3 coding sequence is TGTGCCAGCAGTCCAGAAGAGACCCAGTACTTC.